The 25 T cell receptor beta chains below were found in one sample sequenced in a study of breast tumors, draining lymph nodes, adjacent tissues. TCRdb reprocessed the multiplex PCR reads via MiXCR and lists one record per CDR3 protein. The sample includes tens of thousands of distinct CDR3 sequences, under 50% of them seen just once. The source material was breast tumor tissue. Source of these receptors: a female donor with breast cancer. Some clones in this sample may be carry-over from other donors' samples.

The chain uses TRBV7-2 and TRBJ1-6; D call uncertain. Germline V gene sequence: CDR1 SGHTA, CDR2 FQGNSA. The length of the CDR3 is 11 residues. V was trimmed by 4 bases and J by 14 bases, leaving 9 bases between them. The CDR3 DNA is TGTGCCAGCAGCTCAACATCCTCCCTCCACTTT. Translating gives CASSSTSSLHF.

The V call is TRBV20-1, the J call TRBJ2-3; D assignment may be TRBD1 or TRBD2 (5 bases each). Germline V gene sequence: CDR1 DFQATT, CDR2 SNEGSKA (reference sequence). Trimming removed 3 bases at V and 1 base at J, with 17 bases between. CDR3 size: 16 residues. CDR3 sequence reads: CSARGQLGTGTDTQYF. The CDR3 bases are TGCAGTGCTAGGGGCCAACTAGGGACGGGCACAGATACGCAGTATTTT.

Ten or more counts support this clonotype. The rearrangement joins TRBV7-9 to TRBJ2-5; TRBD2 agrees at 8 bases. The germline V gene encodes CDR1 SEHNR and CDR2 FQNEAQ (reference sequence). The length of the CDR3 is 16 residues. The trim removed 6 bases at V and 1 base at J, leaving 10 bases unmatched. In DNA form, the CDR3 reads TGTGCCAGCAGTTTCCTAATAGCGGGAAGCCAAGAGACCCAGTACTTC. This encodes CASSFLIAGSQETQYF.

This clonotype turned up a few times. Being one base from a much bigger clone, this may be a read error. This rearrangement joins TRBV11-2 to TRBJ2-2; tentatively, D is TRBD2 (6 bases). The CDR3 is made up of 15 amino acids. From germline, CDR1 is SGHAT and CDR2 FQNNGV. In DNA form, the CDR3 reads TGTGCCAGCAACCCCCCCTTGGGAGGCCACCGGGAGCTGTGTTTT. It is translated as CASNPPLGGHRELCF.

The chain links TRBV11-2 to TRBJ2-3; unclear D gene. Germline values: CDR1 SGHAT, CDR2 FQNNGV. The CDR3 sequence is 14 residues long. The V and J ends lost 4 bases and 3 bases respectively, with 11 bases between them. As DNA, the CDR3 is TGTGCCAGCAGCTCCCTTAGGGCGACAGATACGCAGTATTTT. Encoded protein: CASSSLRATDTQYF.

This chain uses TRBV29-1 with TRBJ2-7, with D possibly matching TRBD1 (5 bases). Trimming shortened V by 8 bases and J by 5 bases, and 19 bases separated the two germline ends. Germline V gene data show CDR1 as SQVTM and CDR2 as ANQGSEA. CDR3 length equals 13 residues. The CDR3 bases are TGCAGCAGTTTAATAGCAGGGCACCACGAGCAGTACTTC. This codes for CSSLIAGHHEQYF.

The sample holds many counts of this clonotype. The J gene is TRBJ1-5, the V gene TRBV28; D call uncertain. V lost 5 bases, J lost 4 bases, and 15 bases lay in between. Germline loops: CDR1 MDHEN, CDR2 SYDVKM. The CDR3 runs to 15 residues. The CDR3 DNA follows: TGTGCCAGCAGTGGTAGTAATGGGTGGAATCAGCCCCAGCATTTT. Translated: CASSGSNGWNQPQHF. Full variable domain (missing parts from reference TRBV28 and TRBJ1-5): DVKVTQSSRYLVKRTGEKVFLECVQDMDHENMFWYRQDPGLGLRLIYFSYDVKMKEKGDIPEGYSVSREKKERFSLILESASTNQTSMYLCASSGSNGWNQPQHFGDGTRLSIL.

CDR3 nucleotides: TGTGCCAGCAGTGCTACAGGCCGGGGCGGGACCCAGTACTTC. Amino acid sequence: CASSATGRGGTQYF. The chain couples TRBV2 to TRBJ2-5; D is perhaps TRBD1 or TRBD2 (5 bases each). The V end lost 4 bases, the J end lost 7 bases, and 16 bases lay between the germline ends. The CDR3 is made up of 14 amino acids. Germline CDR1 SNHLY, CDR2 FYNNEI.

This clonotype was seen repeatedly, ten times or more. The V call is TRBV6-2 or TRBV6-3, the J call TRBJ2-3; 8 bases fit TRBD2. Trimming at V came to 7 bases and at J to 8 bases, leaving 11 bases not matched to a gene. The CDR3 spans 14 residues. Germline values: CDR1 MNHEY, CDR2 SVGEGT. The CDR3 sequence: CASTDPGGRSTQYF. The CDR3 nucleotides are TGTGCCAGCACCGATCCGGGCGGGAGGAGTACGCAGTATTTT.

This clonotype occurred many times. V is TRBV6-6 and J is TRBJ2-6; 10 positions agree with TRBD2. This CDR3 is 16 amino acids long. V was pared by 2 bases and J by 3 bases, with 1 base of the junction left unmatched. Germline assignment: CDR1 MNHNY and CDR2 SVGAGI (reference sequence). The DNA for the CDR3 is TGTGCCAGCAGTTACCTAGCGGGAGATGGGGCCAACGTCCTGACTTTC. Translation: CASSYLAGDGANVLTF.

The chain is built from TRBV2 and TRBJ1-5; D call uncertain. The V and J ends lost 6 bases and 2 bases respectively, with 11 bases between them. The germline V gene has CDR1 SNHLY and CDR2 FYNNEI. The CDR3 runs to 14 residues. The CDR3 DNA reads TGTGCCAGCAGCCAAAACGGGGGCAATCAGCCCCAGCATTTT. Translating it yields CASSQNGGNQPQHF.

In this sample, this clonotype turned up many times. The genes are TRBV24-1 and TRBJ2-2; the match to TRBD2 covers 10 bases. The junction had 14 bases not matched to a gene; V was cut back by 5 bases and J by 6 bases. The CDR3 consists of 18 residues. Per germline, CDR1 KGHDR and CDR2 SFDVKD. In DNA, the CDR3 is TGTGCCACCAGTGGAAGGGGGAGAGCGGGAGGGCCTTCCGGGGAGCTGTTTTTT. Protein sequence: CATSGRGRAGGPSGELFF.

The rearrangement links TRBV12-3 or TRBV12-4 to TRBJ2-5; TRBD2 aligns across 12 bases. The CDR3 contains 15 residues. Trimming removed 3 bases from V and 4 bases from J; junction bases left unmatched: 3. The CDR3 DNA is TGTGCCAGCAGTTTCGGGACTAGCGGGCGAGAGACCCAGTACTTC. This codes for CASSFGTSGRETQYF.

With respect to this clonotype: As the CDR3 is not closed by the conserved phenylalanine or tryptophan, this likely results from a read error. It is unclear where the CDR3 begins or ends on the DNA, so no DNA is shown, and the CDR3 is as TCRdb lists it. This rearrangement joins TRBV14 to TRBJ1-3. Germline V gene sequence: CDR1 SGHDN, CDR2 FVKESK. The CDR3 sequence runs 9 residues, both termini included. CDR3 residues: CASSQLGLA.

This clonotype was observed many times. The chain couples TRBV11-2 to TRBJ2-1; a weak D match, TRBD2 (5 bases). The CDR3 is 12 amino acids. Trimming stripped 5 bases from V and 7 bases from J, with 9 bases between. CDR1 SGHAT and CDR2 FQNNGV come from the germline V gene. CDR3 DNA sequence: TGTGCCAGCAGCCACCGAGGGAATGAGCAGTTCTTC. It translates to CASSHRGNEQFF.

This clonotype was seen ten or more times. This chain uses TRBV6-2 or TRBV6-3 with TRBJ2-3; D call uncertain. The V gene lost 2 bases and the J gene lost 4 bases, with 4 bases spanning the gap. Germline V gives CDR1 MNHEY, CDR2 SVGEGT. This CDR3 region has 12 residues. CDR3 in DNA: TGTGCCAGCAGTTACGATCCAGATACGCAGTATTTT. Its translation: CASSYDPDTQYF.

To note about this clonotype: One junction end disagrees with the germline gene, perhaps due to a read error. The V and J genes are TRBV20-1 and TRBJ1-4; D remains ambiguous. The CDR3 runs 14 residues. Germline V gives CDR1 DFQATT, CDR2 SNEGSKA (reference sequence). The CDR3 loop is CSASGPQVNEKLLF. CDR3 nucleotides: TGCAGTGCTTCCGGACCGCAAGTTAATGAAAAACTGCTTTTT.

The chain couples TRBV12-3 or TRBV12-4 to TRBJ2-5; 10 bases fit TRBD2. V dropped 5 bases and J dropped 2; count of bases not matched to a gene: 14. This CDR3 has 18 residues. Written as DNA, the CDR3 is TGTGCCAGCAGTGGCGTCAGTCTAGCGGGGGTCTGGCAAGAGACCCAGTACTTC. The encoded protein is CASSGVSLAGVWQETQYF.

A remark on this clonotype: A much larger clone differs by one base, so this may be a read error. The chain couples TRBV4-3 to TRBJ2-1; TRBD2 aligns across 7 bases. The CDR3 totals 17 residues. Germline V lookup: CDR1 LGHNA, CDR2 YSLEER. The CDR3 DNA reads TGCGCCAGCAGCCAAAAATACGGCGGGAGCTCCTACGATGAGCAGTTCTTC. Translating it yields CASSQKYGGSSYDEQFF.

This clonotype was detected only a few times. The chain combines TRBV7-2 with TRBJ1-5; D not certain. There are 13 residues in the CDR3. V lost 1 base, J lost 7 bases, and 8 bases lay in between. Germline V lookup: CDR1 SGHTA, CDR2 FQGNSA. This chain's CDR3 is CASSLGQKQPQHF. The CDR3 DNA follows: TGTGCCAGCAGCTTAGGGCAAAAACAGCCCCAGCATTTT.

Concerning this clonotype itself: A read error may explain this, as a much larger clone is one base away. The gene calls are TRBV19 and TRBJ2-4; D is possibly TRBD2 (7 bases). Per the germline V gene, CDR1 is LNHDA and CDR2 is SQIVND (reference sequence). The ends were cut back, 7 bases at V and 1 base at J, with 11 bases in the middle. This CDR3 spans 14 amino acids. The CDR3 is CASTGGPAKNIQYF. Written as DNA, the CDR3 is TGTGCCAGTACGGGGGGCCCGGCCAAAAACATTCAGTACTTC.

This clonotype was observed at least ten times. The J gene is TRBJ2-1, the V gene TRBV15; 15 positions match TRBD2. CDR3 length: 17 amino acids. The ends lost 0 bases at V and 8 bases at J; junction bases unmatched: 5. The germline CDR1 and CDR2 sequences are LNHNV and YYDKDF (reference sequence). CDR3 nucleotides: TGTGCCACCAGCAGAGATCGGACTAGCGGGAGGGCCGATGAGCAGTTCTTC. It translates to CATSRDRTSGRADEQFF.

The table lists this clonotype with many counts. The chain employs TRBV4-3 and TRBJ2-5; 10 bases are shared with TRBD2. This CDR3 comprises 18 residues. V lost 0 bases to trimming and J lost 4 bases; unmatched junction nucleotides: 11. The germline V gene encodes CDR1 LGHNA and CDR2 YSLEER. The CDR3 loop reads CASSQDLAGVFRIETQYF. DNA of the CDR3: TGCGCCAGCAGCCAAGATCTAGCGGGAGTTTTTCGGATAGAGACCCAGTACTTC.

This clonotype was counted between two and nine times. Given a much more abundant clone one base away, this may be a read error. The chain has TRBV11-1 and TRBJ2-7, with no clear D. V was clipped by 2 bases and J by 6 bases, with 11 bases between them. The germline gives CDR1 SGHAT, CDR2 FQDESV (reference sequence). The CDR3 contains 13 residues. CDR3 coding DNA: TGTGCCAGCAGCTTAAATCTCCCCTCCGAGCAGTACTTC. Translation: CASSLNLPSEQYF.

The rearrangement joins TRBV5-4 to TRBJ2-2; TRBD2 matches at 7 bases. V lost 7 bases and J lost 3; bases outside the gene matches: 9. Germline CDR1 is SGHNT and CDR2 is YYREEE (reference sequence). CDR3 length: 15 residues. DNA for the CDR3: TGTGCCAGCGAACCTGCGGCGGGAGACACCGGGGAGCTGTTTTTT. This gives the protein CASEPAAGDTGELFF.